The entry below gives a single T cell receptor (beta chain) sequence along with its context. Its specific antigen is unknown. The DNA is left out, because the CDR3 cannot be placed on it with certainty; the CDR3 is given as TCRdb lists it. These data are taken from a study of neurological immune-mediated disorders (dated by TCRdb to between 2018 and 2021). For the study in its entirety: Peripheral blood TCR-beta repertoires from HTLV-I-associated myelopathy (HAM/TSP) patients, multiple sclerosis patients and healthy controls were compared by UMI-based sequencing. The cohort was made up of about 66 subjects, consisting of 15 or so HAM/TSP patients, some 34 multiple sclerosis patients and around 20 healthy controls. The approximately 96 TCR-beta libraries covered PBMC samples along with longitudinal samples, technical triplicates, and paired sorted CD4+ and CD8+ T-cell subsets.

Results the study describes overall, beyond this receptor: TCR clonal expansion was highest in HAM/TSP patients and lowest in MS patients, with MS patients falling below even healthy controls. No identical CDR3 amino acid sequences were found to be shared among expanded clones across subjects, suggesting that TCR-beta repertoires were private in all groups.

cDNA was synthesized by template-switch 5'RACE using a primer with a 10-nucleotide random unique molecular identifier that tagged each TCR transcript. Every sequencing run yielded over 170 million TCR-beta sequences covering 15-18 subjects. Total RNA was extracted with the RNeasy kit. The KAPA Real-time Library Amplification kit was used to amplify TCR-beta VDJ regions with primers for the TCR constant region and the 5'RACE anchor. Sample indexes and Illumina adaptors were added in a first PCR, after which library yield was increased in a second PCR. After Ampure bead purification, the roughly 650 bp TCR product was size-selected on a 2% E-gel SizeSelection system. Library quality was checked on a Bioanalyzer, concentration was measured with Qubit, and libraries were quantified with the Kapa Library Quantification kit before pooling. An Illumina HiSeq 2500 sequenced the libraries paired-end 2 x 150 bp. To increase sequence diversity, about 25-31% phiX was spiked into each library pool. As for the authors' bioinformatics: The UMI-based MiGEC pipeline processed quality-filtered reads and removed over 85% of raw TCR sequences during error correction. IMGT germline references were used for alignment of VDJ genes, and clonotypes were defined by a unique CDR3 amino acid sequence together with V-J genes. Clonal expansion, Shannon diversity, and CDR3 relatedness (CalcPairwiseDistances, ClusterSamples) were evaluated with VDJtools, and phylogenetic trees were built with CLCbio workbench. Expanded clones were defined as having at least 8 unique UMIs, based on coefficient-of-variation modelling across technical triplicates. TCRdb trimmed public reads at Q25 via fastp, called clones via MiXCR and kept in-frame beta chains. For every CDR3 protein sequence, its rows merge into one entry that carries the most common genes and DNA. TCRdb, rather than the study authors, made the V and J calls. This sample has about 18,000 distinct CDR3 sequences in its table, and less than 15% of those were observed once. Of the sample, almost 8% is held by the ten largest clones.

In the germline V gene, CDR1 corresponds to SGHRS and CDR2 to YFSETQ. The CDR3 runs 20 amino acids, cysteine and phenylalanine included. For sorted-subset TCR libraries, about 920,000 sorted CD4+ or CD8+ T cells were used. Peripheral blood was subjected to Ficoll-Hypaque density gradient centrifugation to isolate PBMCs, which were then cryopreserved in liquid nitrogen. Paired sorted CD4+ and CD8+ subsets came from healthy controls, HAM/TSP patients and MS patients. This receptor chain uses TRBV5-1 and TRBJ1-5; the table's D call of TRBD1 was not tested on the DNA. The sequenced material came from CD4+ T cells from blood. This receptor was taken from a woman aged 55-69 years with HTLV-1-associated myelopathy (HAM/TSP). This receptor has the CDR3 CASSFYICSAGAGFNQPQHF.